Listed below are T cell receptor beta chains from one sample, sequenced in a study of T cell responses to AZD1222 COVID-19 vaccine. Method: immunoSEQ multiplex PCR; TCRdb's copy keeps in-frame clones and lacks some. This table holds about 110,000 clones, around 89% found once. The specimen was peripheral blood, collected on day 0 of AZD1222 vaccination. The receptor set was obtained from an adult in good health. CDR3s include the opening cysteine and the closing phenylalanine or tryptophan. Fields, in order: clone size, V gene, D gene, J gene, CDR3 DNA, CDR3 protein. The D gene is left open where the match is weak. A clone size is listed for some rows: how often the clone was seen (once, few, many), or a class if it is expanded.

.	TRBV21-1	.	TRBJ2-2	TGTGCCAGCCTTCTCGGACGGGAATCCACCGGGGAGCTGTTTTTT	CASLLGRESTGELFF
.	TRBV24-1	TRBD1	TRBJ1-6	TGTGCCACCAGTGATTATCAGGGGGCCTCCTATAATTCACCCCTCCACTTT	CATSDYQGASYNSPLHF
.	TRBV11-1	.	TRBJ2-7	TGTGCCACTACGGACAGCTACGAGCAGTACTTC	CATTDSYEQYF
.	TRBV4-1	TRBD2	TRBJ2-7	TGCGCCAGCAGCCAATTCCGGGGGACTAGCGGGACTTACGAGCAGTACTTC	CASSQFRGTSGTYEQYF
.	TRBV6-1	TRBD2	TRBJ2-3	TGTGCCAGCAGTGAAGGTAGCGGGGGGGCAGATACGCAGTATTTT	CASSEGSGGADTQYF
.	TRBV14	.	TRBJ1-2	TGTGCCAGCAGCCAAGCTGTCTCTTTCGGCTACACCTTC	CASSQAVSFGYTF
.	TRBV18	TRBD1	TRBJ1-4	TGTGCCAGCTCAACCGACAGGGGGCATGAAAAACTGTTTTTT	CASSTDRGHEKLFF
.	TRBV3-1/TRBV3-2	.	TRBJ1-1	TGTGCCAGCAGCCAAGATCCGAGGAACACTGAAGCTTTCTTT	CASSQDPRNTEAFF
.	TRBV15	TRBD1	TRBJ1-1	TGTGCCACCAGCAGACCTGACAGGGGGGGAACTGAAGCTTTCTTT	CATSRPDRGGTEAFF
.	TRBV6-6	TRBD2	TRBJ2-1	TGTGCCAGCAGTGCGACTAGCGAGTGGAATGAGCAGTTCTTC	CASSATSEWNEQFF
.	TRBV5-1	.	TRBJ1-5	TGCGCCAGCAGCTCAATCGGGGGCAATCAGCCCCAGCATTTT	CASSSIGGNQPQHF
.	TRBV6-1	.	TRBJ1-2	TGTGCCAGCAGTGAAGGCGGGGCCGGAGGGCCTTTC	CASSEGGAGGPF
.	TRBV24-1	TRBD2	TRBJ2-1	TGTGCCACCAGTGAGGGACTAGGGAATGAGCAGTTCTTC	CATSEGLGNEQFF
.	TRBV29-1	TRBD1	TRBJ1-2	TGCAGCGTGGTGACAGGGAGCCAGGACTATGGCTACACCTTC	CSVVTGSQDYGYTF
.	TRBV11-2	TRBD2	TRBJ2-2	TGTGCCAGCAGCCTCCCGGGGGTAGCGGGAGCGGACACCGGGGAGCTGTTTTTT	CASSLPGVAGADTGELFF
.	TRBV4-1	TRBD2	TRBJ2-2	TGCGCCAGCAGCCCTCAGGGACTAGCGAACACCGGGGAGCTGTTTTTT	CASSPQGLANTGELFF
.	TRBV2	.	TRBJ1-3	TGTGCCAGAGACTTATGGACACTCAACTCTGGAAACACCATATATTTT	CARDLWTLNSGNTIYF
few	TRBV19	TRBD1	TRBJ1-5	TGTGCCAGTCGTAGGACAGGGGGCGATCAGCCCCAGCATTTT	CASRRTGGDQPQHF
.	TRBV4-1	TRBD2	TRBJ2-1	TGCGCCAGCAGCCAAGGTACTAGCGGGAGTACCGATGAGCAGTTCTTC	CASSQGTSGSTDEQFF
.	TRBV29-1	.	TRBJ1-3	TGCAGCGTCCCCGAGAGCTCAGGAAACACCATATATTTT	CSVPESSGNTIYF
.	TRBV7-9	.	TRBJ2-1	TGTGCCAGCAGCTTACCCGAGACTAGGCGGAATGAGCAGTTCTTC	CASSLPETRRNEQFF
.	TRBV6-5	TRBD2	TRBJ2-7	TGTGCCAGCAGTCCGGGACTAGCGGTCTCCTACGAGCAGTACTTC	CASSPGLAVSYEQYF
.	TRBV5-4	.	TRBJ1-1	TGTGCCAGCAGCTCCCCCTCCGTAACTGAAGCTTTCTTT	CASSSPSVTEAFF
.	TRBV6-5	TRBD1	TRBJ1-5	TGTGCCAGCAGTACAGGGGTTTTAAAAAATCAGCCCCAGCATTTT	CASSTGVLKNQPQHF
.	TRBV14	.	TRBJ1-4	TGTGCCAGCAGCCGACAAGGGGTTTCTAATGAAAAACTGTTTTTT	CASSRQGVSNEKLFF
once	TRBV24-1	.	TRBJ1-2	TGTGCCACCAGTGACTCCGACCGGGGCGGAGGCTACACCTTC	CATSDSDRGGGYTF
.	TRBV29-1	.	TRBJ2-7	TGCAGCGTCCTCGAAACAGGACTGGTCTACGAGCAGTACTTC	CSVLETGLVYEQYF
.	TRBV3-1/TRBV3-2	TRBD2	TRBJ2-7	TGTGCCAGCAGCCAAACTTCAGCGGGAATAGGTGAGCAGTACTTC	CASSQTSAGIGEQYF